Here is one TCR beta chain with its context. Its antigen is unknown. One to two pinch biopsies were taken from the rectum during colonoscopy. The record originates from a study of pediatric ulcerative colitis. The assay was immunoSEQ multiplex PCR, and TCRdb's table has in-frame clones only and misses some. The sample records fewer than 30,000 clones, about 67% being singletons. Broader study findings: Compared with controls, ulcerative colitis showed greater blood-rectum clone sharing. Rectal pinch biopsies may include blood-derived T cells.

The receptor was isolated from a boy aged 5 to 17 with severe ulcerative colitis. The specimen was gut tissue.

CDR3 amino acids: CSVDTGVVSGEQFF. Written as DNA, the CDR3 is TGCAGCGTTGATACGGGAGTCGTAAGCGGTGAGCAGTTCTTC. The chain has TRBV29-1 and TRBJ2-1; D might be TRBD2 (6 bases). The length of the CDR3 is 14 residues. CDR1 is SQVTM, CDR2 ANQGSEA, per germline. V was shortened by 3 bases and J by 9 bases, with 18 bases between the two germline ends.